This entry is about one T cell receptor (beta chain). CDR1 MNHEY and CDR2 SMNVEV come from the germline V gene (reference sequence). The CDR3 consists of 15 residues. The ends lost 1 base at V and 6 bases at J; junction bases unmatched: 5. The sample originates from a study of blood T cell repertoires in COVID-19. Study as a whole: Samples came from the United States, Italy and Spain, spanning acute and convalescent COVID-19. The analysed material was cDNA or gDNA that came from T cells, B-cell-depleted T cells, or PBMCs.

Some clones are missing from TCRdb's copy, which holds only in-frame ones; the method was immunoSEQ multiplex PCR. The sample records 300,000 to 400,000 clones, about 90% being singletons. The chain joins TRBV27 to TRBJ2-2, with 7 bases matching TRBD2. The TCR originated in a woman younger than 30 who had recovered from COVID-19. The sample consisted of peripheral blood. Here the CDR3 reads CASSLLRRGAGELFF. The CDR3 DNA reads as TGTGCCAGCAGTTTATTGCGACGGGGGGCCGGGGAGCTGTTTTTT.